This TCR beta chain came from a study of T-cell reconstitution after alpha-beta-depleted transplantation in children. This CDR3 comprises 14 residues. Looked up from germline, CDR1 is WSHSY and CDR2 is SAAADI. Unmatched junction bases numbered 8, after V lost 7 bases and J lost 5 bases. Library preparation (for TCRbeta) was performed with unique molecular identifiers. TCRdb analysed the PCR reads with MiXCR anew, one entry per CDR3 protein. Among 300,000 or so distinct CDR3 sequences listed, over 8% were seen once. The chain recombines TRBV10-2 with TRBJ2-3; TRBD1 matches at 8 bases. The source was PBMCs from the stem cell graft donor, collected from the stem cell graft. This TCR derives from a human donor who donated a stem cell graft to a child with SCID. Written as DNA, the CDR3 is TGCGCCAGCAAAAAGGACAGGGTACAAGATACGCAGTATTTT. Translating gives CASKKDRVQDTQYF.